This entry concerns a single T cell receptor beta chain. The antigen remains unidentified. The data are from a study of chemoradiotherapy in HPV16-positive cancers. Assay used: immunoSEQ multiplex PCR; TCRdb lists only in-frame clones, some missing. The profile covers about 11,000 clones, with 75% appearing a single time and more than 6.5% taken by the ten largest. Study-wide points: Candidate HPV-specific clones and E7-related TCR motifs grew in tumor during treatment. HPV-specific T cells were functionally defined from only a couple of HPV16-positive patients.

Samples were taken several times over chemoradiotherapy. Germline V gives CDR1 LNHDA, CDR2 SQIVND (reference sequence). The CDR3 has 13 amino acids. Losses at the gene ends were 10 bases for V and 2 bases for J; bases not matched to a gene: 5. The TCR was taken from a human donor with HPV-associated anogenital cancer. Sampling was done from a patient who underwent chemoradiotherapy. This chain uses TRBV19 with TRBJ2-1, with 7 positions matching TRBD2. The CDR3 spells CATQTSPYNEQFF. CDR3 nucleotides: TGTGCCACCCAGACTAGCCCCTACAATGAGCAGTTCTTC.